A selection of T cell receptor beta chains follows, all from one sample in a study of beta chain features in type 1 diabetes. Assay used: immunoSEQ multiplex PCR; TCRdb lists only in-frame clones, some missing. The data show hundreds of thousands of clones, with roughly 16% seen just once and approximately 0.087% held by the top ten. Sequences were obtained from naive CD4+ T cells from blood. These receptors all stem from a man aged 18 to 35 in good health. Both conserved end residues are part of each CDR3. Fields, in order: V gene, clone size, D gene, J gene, CDR3 protein, CDR3 DNA. A D gene is named only where the DNA matches it firmly. Only part of the rows carry a size: once, few, many, or a class if the clone is expanded.

TRBV7-2	few	-	TRBJ2-1	CASSSWEGGSNEQFF	TGTGCCAGCAGCTCGTGGGAAGGGGGAAGCAATGAGCAGTTCTTC
TRBV7-9	few	-	TRBJ1-5	CASSLEMAGGNQPQHF	TGTGCCAGCAGCTTAGAGATGGCAGGAGGCAATCAGCCCCAGCATTTT
TRBV9	-	-	TRBJ1-2	CASSVGRGEYGYTF	TGTGCCAGCAGCGTAGGTCGCGGAGAGTATGGCTACACCTTC
TRBV30	-	-	TRBJ1-1	CAWSQGPNTEAFF	TGTGCCTGGAGTCAGGGACCGAACACTGAAGCTTTCTTT
TRBV4-2	few	-	TRBJ2-5	CASSSRTGARQETQYF	TGTGCCAGCAGCTCCCGGACTGGGGCCCGACAAGAGACCCAGTACTTC
TRBV18	many	-	TRBJ2-4	CASSPTENIQYF	TGTGCCAGCTCACCTACAGAGAACATTCAGTACTTC
TRBV9	-	-	TRBJ2-2	CASSSRDGANTGELFF	TGTGCCAGCAGCTCAAGGGACGGAGCGAACACCGGGGAGCTGTTTTTT
TRBV2	-	TRBD1	TRBJ1-2	CASRRQGLVYGYTF	TGTGCCAGCAGAAGACAGGGGCTGGTCTATGGCTACACCTTC
TRBV4-3	-	-	TRBJ2-1	CASSQGRPSAYNEQFF	TGCGCCAGCAGCCAAGGGAGGCCTAGCGCTTACAATGAGCAGTTCTTC
TRBV11-3	few	TRBD2	TRBJ2-1	CASSSNLAGGRGEQFF	TGTGCCAGCAGCTCAAATTTAGCGGGAGGGAGGGGTGAGCAGTTCTTC
TRBV18	-	-	TRBJ2-7	CASSPPVGRNEQYF	TGTGCCAGCTCACCACCGGTAGGGCGGAACGAGCAGTACTTC
TRBV14	-	-	TRBJ1-5	CALRWTVPSNQPQHF	TGTGCCCTAAGGTGGACAGTTCCAAGCAATCAGCCCCAGCATTTT
TRBV6-5	few	TRBD1	TRBJ2-3	CAITKTGGTDTQYF	TGTGCCATCACCAAGACAGGGGGCACAGATACGCAGTATTTT
TRBV29-1	-	TRBD1	TRBJ2-5	CSVGTGGRGETQYF	TGCAGCGTTGGGACAGGGGGAAGGGGAGAGACCCAGTACTTC
TRBV11-2	few	TRBD2	TRBJ2-2	CASSLYGTMFF	TGTGCCAGCAGCTTATACGGGACTATGTTTTTT
TRBV23-1	-	TRBD1	TRBJ1-5	CASSQPNCRGLQPQHF	TGCGCCAGCAGTCAACCCAACTGCAGGGGGCTTCAGCCCCAGCATTTT
TRBV7-3	few	-	TRBJ1-5	CASSLRSGYHSNQPQHF	TGTGCCAGCAGCTTAAGGTCAGGATATCATAGCAATCAGCCCCAGCATTTT
TRBV28	-	-	TRBJ1-1	CASSTPGGFYTEAFF	TGTGCCAGCAGTACCCCGGGGGGGTTTTACACTGAAGCTTTCTTT
TRBV28	few	-	TRBJ1-4	CASSSRRGVEKLFF	TGTGCCAGCAGCTCTCGGAGGGGAGTCGAAAAACTGTTTTTT
TRBV7-2	-	-	TRBJ1-4	CASTQGINEKLFF	TGTGCCAGCACCCAGGGGATTAATGAAAAACTGTTTTTT
TRBV7-8	-	TRBD1	TRBJ2-7	CASSLDRSRRVQYF	TGTGCCAGCAGCCTGGACAGGTCCCGAAGGGTGCAGTACTTC
TRBV28	few	TRBD2	TRBJ2-7	CASNSGRGFGLTLAGSSYEQYF	TGTGCCAGCAATTCAGGGAGAGGATTTGGCCTTACCCTAGCGGGATCATCCTACGAGCAGTACTTC
TRBV6-5	-	-	TRBJ2-7	CASSYARGGIYEQYF	TGTGCCAGCAGTTACGCTAGAGGGGGTATCTACGAGCAGTACTTC